This T cell receptor beta chain was sequenced for a study of blood T cell repertoires in COVID-19 (dated by TCRdb to the early 2020s). Some background on the complete study: The collaborator samples originated in the United States, Italy and Spain and spanned the acute and convalescent phases of COVID-19. The repertoires were made available in a free public database intended to serve as a resource for research on the immune response to SARS-CoV-2. Deeply sampled blood TCRbeta repertoires from subjects exposed to, actively infected with, or recovered from COVID-19 were included in the dataset. Where available, HLA class I and class II types were taken from metadata supplied by the sample provider and were not determined by assay-based typing. The samples were drawn from the first 160 participants of the ongoing ImmuneRACE study and from 1,254 subjects provided by 6 global collaborators. The prospective study material was composed of cDNA or gDNA derived from T cells, B-cell-depleted T cells, or PBMCs. Nearly every sample came with metadata listing a de-identified subject ID, COVID-19 status, age in years and sex. Beyond this particular receptor, the publication reports: Clinical and demographic metadata were provided uncurated, with the amount varying by source and participant.

As to this clone: What this receptor recognizes is not known. It has no much larger one-base neighbor in the sample; base qualities were not kept.

The immunoSEQ Assay, a bias-controlled multiplex PCR, was used to amplify TCRbeta CDR3 regions from genomic DNA. Per the source publication's procedure: The number of nucleated cells in each sample was estimated by amplification of reference gene primers within the assay. To quantify the absolute abundance of each unique TCRbeta CDR3 rearrangement, sequence reads were collapsed and filtered. For each sample, productive Simpson clonality was calculated as the square root of Simpson's diversity index across productive rearrangements. The table was pulled from immuneACCESS by TCRdb, which kept in-frame rearrangements only. Such tables lose some clones; where checked, under half of the loss comes from unresolved V genes, and the rest has no known cause. The V and J calls and clone size come from that table; D and trimming were worked out from the DNA. The sample includes under 200,000 clones, with 79% observed a single time. Together, the top ten hold roughly 17% of the sample.

Collaborating institutions collected whole blood in K2EDTA tubes following their own protocols. For TCRbeta analysis, collaborators shipped samples in one of three forms: frozen whole blood, isolated PBMCs, or DNA extracted from either of those sample types. The CDR3 numbers 12 residues from cysteine through phenylalanine. Only CDR3 DNA is held: 36 bases, read in frame from base 1. CDR1 ENHRY and CDR2 SYGVKD were looked up in the germline V gene. Trimming at the junction amounts to 8 bases on V and 5 bases on J, and the germline ends lie 10 bases apart. The specimen sequenced was peripheral blood. This clonotype was sampled from a man between 60 and 75 years old with active or convalescent COVID-19. The chain was built from TRBV10-3 and TRBJ2-1; no D segment can be confidently identified. The CDR3 sequence is CAIGPTDNEQFF. The DNA sequence follows: TGTGCCATCGGCCCAACCGACAATGAGCAGTTCTTC.